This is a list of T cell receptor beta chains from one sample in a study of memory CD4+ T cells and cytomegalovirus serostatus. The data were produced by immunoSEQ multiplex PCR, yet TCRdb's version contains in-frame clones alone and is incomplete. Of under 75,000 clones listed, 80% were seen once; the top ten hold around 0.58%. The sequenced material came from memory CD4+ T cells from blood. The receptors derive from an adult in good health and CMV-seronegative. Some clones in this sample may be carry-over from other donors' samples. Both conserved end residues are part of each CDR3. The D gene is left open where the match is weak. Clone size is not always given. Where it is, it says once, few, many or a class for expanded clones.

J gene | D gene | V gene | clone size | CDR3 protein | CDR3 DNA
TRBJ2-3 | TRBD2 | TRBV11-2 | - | CASSLFGLAGGSDTQYF | TGTGCCAGCAGCTTATTTGGACTAGCGGGAGGTTCAGATACGCAGTATTTT
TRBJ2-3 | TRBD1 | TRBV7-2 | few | CASRSRTGGPSTDTQYF | TGTGCCAGCAGATCCAGAACAGGGGGACCTAGCACAGATACGCAGTATTTT
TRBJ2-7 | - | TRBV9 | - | CASSVGAQSSYEQYF | TGTGCCAGCAGCGTAGGGGCTCAAAGCTCCTACGAGCAGTACTTC
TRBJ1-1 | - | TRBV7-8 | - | CASSLDRGNTEAFF | TGTGCCAGCAGCTTAGATAGGGGAAACACTGAAGCTTTCTTT
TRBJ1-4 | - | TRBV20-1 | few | CSVGRDEKLFF | TGCAGTGTTGGCAGGGATGAAAAACTGTTTTTT
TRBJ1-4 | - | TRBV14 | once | CASSPIGGEKLFF | TGTGCCAGCAGCCCTATAGGGGGAGAGAAACTGTTTTTT
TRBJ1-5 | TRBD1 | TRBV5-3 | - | CARSADRMNQPQHF | TGTGCCAGAAGCGCGGACAGGATGAATCAGCCCCAGCATTTT
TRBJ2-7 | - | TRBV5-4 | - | CASSTDSAYEQYF | TGTGCCAGCAGCACGGACAGTGCCTACGAGCAGTACTTC
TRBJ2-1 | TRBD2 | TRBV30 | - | CALAGTSGGASYNEQFF | TGTGCCTTAGCCGGGACTAGCGGGGGGGCGTCCTACAATGAGCAGTTCTTC
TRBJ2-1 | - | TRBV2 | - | CASSEAREQFF | TGTGCCAGCAGTGAAGCGCGCGAGCAGTTCTTC
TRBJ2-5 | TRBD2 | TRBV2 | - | CASSTGTSSRGSETQYF | TGTGCCAGCAGTACCGGGACTAGCTCCCGAGGTTCAGAGACCCAGTACTTC
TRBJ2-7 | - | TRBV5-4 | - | CASSPPDPAGLYEQYF | TGTGCCAGCAGCCCTCCCGACCCAGCGGGCCTCTACGAGCAGTACTTC
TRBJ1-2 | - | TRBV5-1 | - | CASSLDSSYGYTF | TGCGCCAGCAGCCTGGACAGCAGCTATGGCTACACCTTC
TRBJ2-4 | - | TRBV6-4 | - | CASIPMGKNIQYF | TGTGCCAGCATCCCCATGGGCAAAAACATTCAGTACTTC
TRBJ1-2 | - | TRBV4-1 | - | CASSQVDMGIANYGYTF | TGCGCCAGCAGCCAAGTAGACATGGGGATAGCTAACTATGGCTACACCTTC
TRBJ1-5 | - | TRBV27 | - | CASSLSGRVGGGHYSNQPQHF | TGTGCCAGCAGTTTATCGGGTAGGGTAGGGGGGGGGCACTATAGCAATCAGCCCCAGCATTTT
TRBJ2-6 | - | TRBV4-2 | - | CASSQEYGTPVLTF | TGTGCCAGCAGCCAAGAATACGGAACCCCCGTCCTGACTTTC
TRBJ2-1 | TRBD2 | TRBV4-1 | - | CASSHLADSYNEQFF | TGCGCCAGCAGCCACCTAGCGGACTCCTACAATGAGCAGTTCTTC
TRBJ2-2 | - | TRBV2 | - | CASRPGGGGTGELFF | TGTGCCAGCAGACCCGGGGGAGGAGGCACCGGGGAGCTGTTTTTT
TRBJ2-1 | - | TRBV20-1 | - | CSARWNEQFF | TGCAGCGCTCGGTGGAATGAGCAGTTCTTC
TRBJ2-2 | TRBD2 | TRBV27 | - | CASRVGLAGIGSGELFF | TGTGCCAGCCGCGTAGGACTAGCGGGGATCGGTTCCGGGGAGCTGTTTTTT
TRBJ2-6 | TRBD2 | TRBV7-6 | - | CASSLDLAGEAGANVLTF | TGTGCCAGCAGCTTAGATCTAGCGGGAGAGGCCGGGGCCAACGTCCTGACTTTC
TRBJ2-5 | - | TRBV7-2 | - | CATGGQGLYQETQYF | TGTGCCACCGGGGGGCAGGGACTGTACCAAGAGACCCAGTACTTC
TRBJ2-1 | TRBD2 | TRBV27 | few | CASSSAGGSYNEQFF | TGTGCCAGCAGTTCAGCGGGAGGATCCTACAATGAGCAGTTCTTC
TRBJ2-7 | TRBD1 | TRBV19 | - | CASRDRGREQYF | TGTGCCAGCCGGGACAGGGGGCGCGAGCAGTACTTC
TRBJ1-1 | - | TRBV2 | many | CASSVFPNTEAFF | TGTGCCAGCAGTGTTTTCCCGAACACTGAAGCTTTCTTT
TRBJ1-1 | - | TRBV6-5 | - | CASSSASGVVTEAFF | TGTGCCAGCAGCTCCGCTTCAGGGGTTGTCACTGAAGCTTTCTTT
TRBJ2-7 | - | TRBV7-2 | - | CASSRDGGNYEQYF | TGTGCCAGCAGCCGCGATGGGGGGAACTACGAGCAGTACTTC
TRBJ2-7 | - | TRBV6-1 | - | CASSEHVAREQYF | TGTGCCAGCAGTGAACATGTGGCTAGGGAGCAGTACTTC
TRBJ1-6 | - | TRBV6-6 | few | CASSPGDRDSPLHF | TGTGCCAGCAGTCCGGGAGATAGGGATTCACCCCTCCACTTT
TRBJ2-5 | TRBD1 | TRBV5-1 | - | CASSPPQGAGGETQYF | TGCGCCAGCAGCCCTCCACAGGGGGCAGGTGGGGAGACCCAGTACTTC
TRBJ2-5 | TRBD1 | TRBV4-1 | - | CASSPTDRVETQYF | TGCGCCAGCAGCCCGACCGACAGGGTAGAGACCCAGTACTTC
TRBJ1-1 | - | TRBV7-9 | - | CASSLGGVLAHTEAFF | TGTGCCAGCAGCTTAGGGGGGGTCCTAGCGCACACTGAAGCTTTCTTT
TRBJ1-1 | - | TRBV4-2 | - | CASSQDGHMNTEAFF | TGTGCCAGCAGCCAAGATGGGCACATGAACACTGAAGCTTTCTTT
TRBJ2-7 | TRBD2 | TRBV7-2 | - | CASSALAGRHSYEQYF | TGTGCCAGCAGCGCATTAGCGGGCCGCCACTCCTACGAGCAGTACTTC
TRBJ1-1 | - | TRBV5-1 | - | CASSLRTTTEAFF | TGCGCCAGCAGCTTACGGACTACCACTGAAGCTTTCTTT
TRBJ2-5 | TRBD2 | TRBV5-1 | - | CASSLQRGGQTQYF | TGCGCCAGCAGCTTGCAGCGGGGGGGCCAGACCCAGTACTTC
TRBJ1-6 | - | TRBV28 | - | CASSPGGGTSPLHF | TGTGCCAGCAGTCCCGGAGGGGGGACCTCACCCCTCCACTTT
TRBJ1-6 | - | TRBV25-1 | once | CASSASRRGYNSPLHF | TGTGCCAGCAGTGCTTCCCGGAGGGGTTACAATTCACCCCTCCACTTT
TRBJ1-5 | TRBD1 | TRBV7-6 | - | CASSLSTGLNQPQHF | TGTGCCAGCAGCTTATCGACAGGGTTAAATCAGCCCCAGCATTTT
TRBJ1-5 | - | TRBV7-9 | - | CASSSGGDQPQHF | TGTGCCAGCTCCTCCGGCGGGGATCAGCCCCAGCATTTT
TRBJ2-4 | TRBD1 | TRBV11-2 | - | CASSPPSGTGIAKNIQYF | TGTGCCAGCAGCCCGCCCTCCGGGACAGGTATAGCCAAAAACATTCAGTACTTC
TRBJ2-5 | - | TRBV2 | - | CASSGNSGRQTQYF | TGTGCCAGCAGTGGAAATTCGGGACGGCAGACCCAGTACTTC
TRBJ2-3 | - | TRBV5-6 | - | CASSFAKDTQYF | TGTGCCAGCAGTTTCGCAAAAGATACGCAGTATTTT
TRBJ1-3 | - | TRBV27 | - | CASSPGTAGNTIYF | TGTGCCAGCAGTCCCGGGACGGCTGGAAACACCATATATTTT
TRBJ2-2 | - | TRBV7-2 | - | CASSATGFTGELFF | TGTGCCAGCAGCGCTACAGGTTTCACCGGGGAGCTGTTTTTT
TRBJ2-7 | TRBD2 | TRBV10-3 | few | CAISESGGGPYEQYF | TGTGCCATCAGTGAGTCAGGCGGGGGGCCCTACGAGCAGTACTTC
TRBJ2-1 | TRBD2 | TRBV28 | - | CASEGLAVPGSSYNEQFF | TGTGCCAGTGAAGGACTAGCGGTTCCCGGGAGCTCCTACAATGAGCAGTTCTTC
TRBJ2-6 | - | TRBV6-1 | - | CASSDHRTRAGANVLTF | TGTGCCAGCAGTGATCACCGTACAAGGGCTGGGGCCAACGTCCTGACTTTC
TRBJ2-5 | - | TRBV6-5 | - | CASSYGASSRETQYF | TGTGCCAGCAGTTACGGTGCCAGCAGCCGAGAGACCCAGTACTTC
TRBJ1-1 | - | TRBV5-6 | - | CASSLVRDNTEAFF | TGTGCCAGCAGCTTGGTCAGGGACAACACTGAAGCTTTCTTT
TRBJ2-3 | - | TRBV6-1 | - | CASSEGSGGPTDTQYF | TGTGCCAGCAGTGAAGGCTCGGGCGGACCAACAGATACGCAGTATTTT
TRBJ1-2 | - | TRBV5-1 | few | CASSWDKDGYTF | TGCGCCAGCAGCTGGGACAAGGATGGCTACACCTTC
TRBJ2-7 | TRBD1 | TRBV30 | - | CAWRTGGGYEQYF | TGTGCCTGGCGGACAGGGGGCGGGTACGAGCAGTACTTC
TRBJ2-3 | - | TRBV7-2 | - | CASSDTRAPPSDTQYF | TGTGCCAGCAGCGATACCCGCGCCCCTCCATCAGATACGCAGTATTTT